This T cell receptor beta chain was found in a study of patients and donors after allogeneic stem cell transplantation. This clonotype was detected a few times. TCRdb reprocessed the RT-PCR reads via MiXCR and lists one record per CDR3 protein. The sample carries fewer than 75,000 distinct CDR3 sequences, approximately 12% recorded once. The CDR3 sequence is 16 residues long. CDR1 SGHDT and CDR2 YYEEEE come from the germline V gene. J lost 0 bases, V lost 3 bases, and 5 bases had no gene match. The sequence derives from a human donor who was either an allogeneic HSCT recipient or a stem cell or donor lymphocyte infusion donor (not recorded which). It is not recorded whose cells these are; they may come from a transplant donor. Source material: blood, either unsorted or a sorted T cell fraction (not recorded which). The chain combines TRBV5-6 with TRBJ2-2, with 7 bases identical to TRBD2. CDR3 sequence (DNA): TGTGCCAGCAGCTCCCCTAGCGGAACGAACACCGGGGAGCTGTTTTTT. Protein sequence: CASSSPSGTNTGELFF.